One and the same sample provided the 19 T cell receptor beta chains below, sequenced in a study of blood T cells in healthy people across ages. A sample-barcoded 5' primer and a J-beta primer mix were used in a second PCR of roughly 7 to 11 cycles. Via MiXCR, TCRdb re-called the 5' RACE reads, giving one row per CDR3 protein. Of 1.5 million to 2 million distinct CDR3 sequences in the sample, 25% to 30% were seen once. The sample comprised blood. The receptors were gathered from a woman between 25 and 40 years old in good health.

The gene calls are TRBV12-3 or TRBV12-4 and TRBJ1-6; D is ambiguous. The V end was cut by 6 bases, the J end by 7 bases, with 10 bases between. The CDR3 extends over 13 amino acids. The CDR3 DNA follows: TGTGCCAGCAGGAACCAGCCAAATTCACCCCTCCACTTT. This sequence encodes CASRNQPNSPLHF.

This clonotype has more than one count but fewer than ten. The V and J genes are TRBV9 and TRBJ2-2; either TRBD1 or TRBD2 may fit D (5 bases each). CDR3 size: 16 residues. Germline CDR1 SGDLS, CDR2 YYNGEE. The V end lost 1 base, the J end lost 0 bases, and 10 bases lay between the germline ends. The DNA of the CDR3 is TGTGCCAGCAGCGTATACGGGACCGCGAACACCGGGGAGCTGTTTTTT. This encodes CASSVYGTANTGELFF.

The chain employs TRBV7-9 and TRBJ2-1, with D maybe TRBD2 (6 bases). Trimming took 4 bases from V and 7 from J, leaving 11 bases between them. CDR3 length: 13 residues. CDR1 SEHNR and CDR2 FQNEAQ come from the germline V gene (reference sequence). Here the CDR3 reads CASSSAGPNEQFF. CDR3 DNA: TGTGCCAGCAGCTCAGCGGGCCCGAATGAGCAGTTCTTC.

In this sample, this clonotype turned up a few times. The chain links TRBV29-1 to TRBJ1-2; 9 bases map to TRBD1. This CDR3 comprises 14 residues. Unmatched junction bases numbered 6, after V lost 6 bases and J lost 1 base. In germline, CDR1 is SQVTM, CDR2 ANQGSEA. The chain's CDR3 is CSVDEDRGNYGYTF. The CDR3 nucleotides read TGCAGCGTGGACGAGGACAGGGGTAACTATGGCTACACCTTC.

This clonotype has ten or more counts. V and J are TRBV20-1 and TRBJ2-7; a weak D match, TRBD1 (6 bases). V lost 0 bases and J 7 bases, leaving 13 bases between the germline ends. This CDR3 contains 13 residues. Germline-derived CDR1 and CDR2 are DFQATT and SNEGSKA (reference sequence). DNA for the CDR3: TGCAGTGCTAGAGATACAGGGTCGGGTGAGCAGTACTTC. Its protein is CSARDTGSGEQYF.

This clonotype was found many times. The chain joins TRBV4-1 to TRBJ2-7; TRBD2 is a possible D gene (6 bases). Trimming shortened V by 2 bases and J by 2 bases, and 16 bases separated the two germline ends. The CDR3 runs to 16 residues. Germline V lookup: CDR1 MGHRA, CDR2 YSYEKL. The CDR3 DNA reads as TGCGCCAGCAGCCAACGACATGGGGGGACCACCTACGAGCAGTACTTC. Amino acid sequence: CASSQRHGGTTYEQYF.

With respect to this clonotype: An end of the junction does not agree with germline; a read error may underlie this. The chain joins TRBV29-1 to TRBJ1-1; 7 bases line up with TRBD1. This CDR3 region has 15 residues. CDR1 is SQVTM, CDR2 ANQGSEA, per germline. CDR3 in amino acids: CGVSRRIDRDTEAFF. CDR3 nucleotide sequence: TGCGGCGTTTCTCGGAGAATTGACAGGGACACTGAAGCTTTCTTT.

This clonotype was detected only a few times. This rearrangement joins TRBV12-5 to TRBJ2-5; tentative D call: TRBD1 (5 bases). CDR3 length equals 13 residues. V was pared by 4 bases and J by 11 bases, with 17 bases between. The germline gives CDR1 LGHNT, CDR2 FRNRAP. As DNA, the CDR3 is TGTGCTAGTGGTTCAGGGATAGTCGGTGAGCAGTACTTC. This codes for CASGSGIVGEQYF.

This clonotype was counted ten times or more. The J gene is TRBJ2-5, the V gene TRBV28; 8 nucleotides line up with TRBD1. CDR1 MDHEN and CDR2 SYDVKM come from the germline V gene. The CDR3 is made up of 14 amino acids. J was trimmed by 4 bases and V by 3 bases; bases with no gene match: 4. The CDR3 nucleotides are TGTGCCAGCAGTTTCCGACAGGGGAGAGAGACCCAGTACTTC. Encoded protein: CASSFRQGRETQYF. Drawing the rest from reference TRBV28 and TRBJ2-5, the complete variable domain is DVKVTQSSRYLVKRTGEKVFLECVQDMDHENMFWYRQDPGLGLRLIYFSYDVKMKEKGDIPEGYSVSREKKERFSLILESASTNQTSMYLCASSFRQGRETQYFGPGTRLLVL.

As concerns this clonotype: Compared with germline, one end of the junction differs, possibly owing to a read error. The chain is built from TRBV20-1 and TRBJ1-2; D may be TRBD1 (5 bases). The CDR3 runs to 14 residues. The germline CDR1 and CDR2 sequences are DFQATT and SNEGSKA (reference sequence). The CDR3 region is CSARDPGTNYDYTF. The CDR3 DNA follows: TGCAGTGCTAGAGATCCAGGGACTAACTATGACTACACCTTC.

The rearrangement joins TRBV24-1 to TRBJ2-1, with D possibly TRBD1 on 5 matching bases. The V gene lost 3 bases and the J gene lost 10 bases, with 12 bases spanning the gap. The CDR3 extends over 13 amino acids. Germline CDR1 and CDR2: KGHDR and SFDVKD. The CDR3 sequence is CATSDDRGGEQFF. CDR3 nucleotides: TGTGCCACCAGTGATGATAGGGGTGGCGAGCAGTTCTTC.

This clonotype was observed a handful of times. The chain uses TRBV20-1 and TRBJ2-1; D may be TRBD2 (6 bases). The CDR3 runs to 14 residues. V was shortened by 5 bases and J by 0 bases, with 11 bases between the two germline ends. Germline-derived CDR1 and CDR2 are DFQATT and SNEGSKA (reference sequence). The CDR3 sequence: CSAESGDSYNEQFF. CDR3 DNA: TGCAGTGCTGAATCGGGGGACTCCTACAATGAGCAGTTCTTC.

This clonotype was recorded a few times. V gene TRBV3-1 combines with J gene TRBJ1-2; 7 positions match TRBD1. Germline V gene data show CDR1 as LGHDT and CDR2 as YNNKEL (reference sequence). V shed 3 bases, J shed 4 bases, and the junction held 8 bases outside the gene matches. The CDR3 totals 15 residues. CDR3 in amino acids: CASSHLGQPIYGYTF. CDR3 nucleotides: TGTGCCAGCAGCCACCTGGGACAGCCCATCTATGGCTACACCTTC.

This clonotype has only a few counts. This sequence joins TRBV7-2 and TRBJ1-2; possibly TRBD1 for D (6 bases). The CDR3 consists of 14 residues. Germline V gene sequence: CDR1 SGHTA, CDR2 FQGNSA. Trimming stripped 0 bases from V and 6 bases from J, with 11 bases between. CDR3 protein: CASSLARTVNGYTF. DNA for the CDR3: TGTGCCAGCAGCTTAGCGCGGACAGTAAATGGCTACACCTTC.

A remark on this clonotype: This could be a read error, since a much larger clone is one nucleotide away. V is TRBV29-1 and J is TRBJ2-4; 8 positions match TRBD2. The CDR3 is 13 residues long. Unmatched junction bases numbered 7, after V lost 6 bases and J lost 6 bases. Per the germline V gene, CDR1 is SQVTM and CDR2 is ANQGSEA. CDR3: CSVATSERNIQYF. Written as DNA, the CDR3 is TGCAGCGTCGCGACTAGCGAGCGAAACATTCAGTACTTC.

This clonotype was picked up many times. This chain joins TRBV18 and TRBJ2-5, with TRBD2 identical over 7 bases. Germline V gene sequence: CDR1 KGHSH, CDR2 LQKENI. This CDR3 spans 13 amino acids. Trimming cost V 5 bases and J 4 bases; bases outside gene matches: 4. CDR3 sequence: CASSETSLETQYF. DNA of the CDR3: TGTGCCAGCTCAGAGACTAGCCTAGAGACCCAGTACTTC. The full variable domain, rest sourced from reference TRBV18 and TRBJ2-5, is NAGVMQNPRHLVRRRGQEARLRCSPMKGHSHVYWYRQLPEEGLKFMVYLQKENIIDESGMPKERFSAEFPKEGPSILRIQQVVRGDSAAYFCASSETSLETQYFGPGTRLLVL.

V is TRBV14 and J is TRBJ2-7; a weak D match, TRBD2 (6 bases). The germline V gene encodes CDR1 SGHDN and CDR2 FVKESK. The V and J ends lost 4 bases and 5 bases respectively, with 18 bases between them. The CDR3 length is 15 residues. CDR3 in DNA: TGTGCCAGCAGCCCCCTGGGGGGAGGATTGCACGAGCAGTACTTC. Its translation: CASSPLGGGLHEQYF.

The chain has TRBV5-1 and TRBJ2-5; 12 bases match TRBD2. This CDR3 spans 16 amino acids. CDR1 is SGHRS and CDR2 is YFSETQ in the germline V gene. The V gene end was trimmed by 1 base and the J gene end by 5 bases; junction bases not matched to a gene: 6. CDR3 bases: TGCGCCAGCAGCTTGACCCTAGCGGGGGGGCCGGAGACCCAGTACTTC. It translates to CASSLTLAGGPETQYF.

This clonotype was counted a single time. The chain carries TRBV3-1 and TRBJ2-3, with TRBD2 identical over 7 bases. CDR3 length: 15 residues. Germline V CDR1 and CDR2: LGHDT, YNNKEL (reference sequence). V lost 4 bases, J lost 6 bases, and 10 bases stayed unmatched. The CDR3 DNA follows: TGTGCCAGCAGCCCTTCACGGGGGGTAGGCGATACGCAGTATTTT. This codes for CASSPSRGVGDTQYF.